This TCR beta chain was captured by sequencing in a study of CD8 T cells in Susac syndrome. General observations from the study: Among active patients and in TEMRA cells, CD8+ clonal expansion in Susac reached its peak. Susac-specific public clones numbered about 16 in total CD8+ repertoires (and about five in CD8+ TEMRA repertoires).

Worth noting for this clonotype: Antigen specificity is unknown.

The CDR3 covers 18 residues. Trimming removed 0 bases from V and 4 bases from J; junction bases left unmatched: 10. Looked up from germline, CDR1 is MGHRA and CDR2 is YSYEKL. The RNA input was about 0.5 to 1 ug, and it was reverse transcribed with random hexamers. Across 54 Vbeta and 13 Jbeta, immunoSEQ multiplex PCR amplified TCR beta CDR3. TCRdb ran MiXCR on the immunoSEQ multiplex PCR reads and lists one entry per CDR3 protein. The sample lists 65,000 to 100,000 distinct CDR3 sequences, about 96% occurring once. The sequenced material came from CD8+ T cells from PBMCs. The receptor comes from a human donor with Susac syndrome. The chain has TRBV4-1 and TRBJ2-1, with 9 bases matching TRBD2. CDR3: CASSQDFPLAGLYNEQFF. The CDR3 DNA follows: TGCGCCAGCAGCCAAGATTTCCCGCTAGCGGGGTTATACAATGAGCAGTTCTTC.